This entry is about one T cell receptor beta chain. Antigen: not known. This sample is drawn from a study of CD4 T cells in relation to SARS-CoV-2 and coronaviruses. Overall study context: PBMCs were cultured with antigen for 10 days before TCR beta sequencing. Notes on the study in general: No donor gave both pre-pandemic and post-infection samples. SARS-CoV-2-driven expansion was significantly weaker in crossreactive than monoreactive clones.

The CDR3 consists of 14 residues. Germline V gene data show CDR1 as MNHEY and CDR2 as SVGAGI. Trimming cost V 6 bases and J 3 bases, with 12 bases left between them. Clones were read by immunoSEQ multiplex PCR, and TCRdb kept only the in-frame ones, dropping some. The sample holds approximately 17,000 clones, around three quarters seen once. Unexposed donor CD4+ T cells date from about 2011-2018, before the COVID-19 pandemic. CD4+ T cells were isolated from the cells after around 9 days of culture. Unexposed-donor CD4+ T cells were probed with SARS-CoV-2 S/N and four cold-coronavirus spikes, cells permitting.

Sequenced input: CD4+ T cells from PBMCs, cultured in vitro. The TCR was taken from a human donor in good health. The rearrangement links TRBV6-5 to TRBJ1-5, with D maybe TRBD1 (5 bases). The CDR3 sequence: CASRIGETNQPQHF. The CDR3 DNA sequence: TGTGCCAGCAGAATAGGGGAGACCAATCAGCCCCAGCATTTT.